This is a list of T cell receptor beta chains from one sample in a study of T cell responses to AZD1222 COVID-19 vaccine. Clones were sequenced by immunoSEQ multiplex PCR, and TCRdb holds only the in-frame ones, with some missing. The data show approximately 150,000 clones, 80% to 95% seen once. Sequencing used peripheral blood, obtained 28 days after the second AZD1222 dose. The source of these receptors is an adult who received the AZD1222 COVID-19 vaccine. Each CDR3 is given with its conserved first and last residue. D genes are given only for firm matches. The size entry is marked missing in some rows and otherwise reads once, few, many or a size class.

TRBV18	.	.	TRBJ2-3	TGTGCCAGCTCACGAAAACAGGGAGCAGATACGCAGTATTTT	CASSRKQGADTQYF
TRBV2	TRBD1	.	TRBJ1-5	TGTGCCAGCAGTGGGGGGGACAGGGATCAGCCCCAGCATTTT	CASSGGDRDQPQHF
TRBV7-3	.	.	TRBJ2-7	TGTGCCAGCAGCTTAACGGCCTTTGGCGAGCAGTACTTC	CASSLTAFGEQYF
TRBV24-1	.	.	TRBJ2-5	TGTGCCACCAGTGATTTTCGGGCCCCGGAGACCCAGTACTTC	CATSDFRAPETQYF
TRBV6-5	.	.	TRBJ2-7	TGTGCCAGCAGCAATGCCAGAACCCCCGAGCAGTACTTC	CASSNARTPEQYF
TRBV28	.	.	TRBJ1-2	TGTGCCAGCAGGGCTCCGGAGCCGCACCTTAACTATGGCTACACCTTC	CASRAPEPHLNYGYTF
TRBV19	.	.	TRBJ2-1	TGTGCCAGTAGTGGGCCTTTCGGCAATGAGCAGTTCTTC	CASSGPFGNEQFF
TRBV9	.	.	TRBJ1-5	TGTGCCAGCAGCGGGGACACCAATCAGCCCCAGCATTTT	CASSGDTNQPQHF
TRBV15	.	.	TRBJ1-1	TGTGCCACCAGCAGAGATAGAGTAGAAGCTTTCTTT	CATSRDRVEAFF
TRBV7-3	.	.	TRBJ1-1	TGTGCCACCTCACAGGGGAACACTGAAGCTTTCTTT	CATSQGNTEAFF
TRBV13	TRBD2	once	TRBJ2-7	TGTGCCAGCAGCTTAGGTCAAGCGGGAGGGCCTTCACGGGGCGACGAGCAGTACTTC	CASSLGQAGGPSRGDEQYF
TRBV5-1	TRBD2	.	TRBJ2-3	TGCGCCAGCAGCTTTGGCGGGGGTAGCACAGATACGCAGTATTTT	CASSFGGGSTDTQYF
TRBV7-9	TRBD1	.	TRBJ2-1	TGTGCCAGCAGCTCACCGGGACAGGGGCTCATAGGCAACAATGAGCAGTTCTTC	CASSSPGQGLIGNNEQFF
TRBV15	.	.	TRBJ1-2	TGTGCCACCAGCAGAGGAAATGGGGGCGCGGGTGGCTACACCTTC	CATSRGNGGAGGYTF
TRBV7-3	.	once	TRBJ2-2	TGTGCCAGCAGCCCCGGGACGGGGGAGAACACCGGGGAGCTGTTTTTT	CASSPGTGENTGELFF
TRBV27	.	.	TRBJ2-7	TGTGCCAGCAGTTTGACACCCTCCTACGAGCAGTACTTC	CASSLTPSYEQYF
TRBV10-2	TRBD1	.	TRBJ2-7	TGCGCCAGCAGTGAGTCAGGGACAGCTTACGAGCAGTACTTC	CASSESGTAYEQYF
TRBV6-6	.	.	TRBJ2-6	TGTGCCAGCAGTACCGGGGCCAACGTCCTGACTTTC	CASSTGANVLTF
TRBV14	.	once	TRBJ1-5	TGTGCCAGCAGCCGACGGGGGCAAGGTCAGCCCCAGCATTTT	CASSRRGQGQPQHF
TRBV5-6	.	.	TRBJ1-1	TGTGCCAGCAGCTTTAGCTGGATGGCCCGGAACACTGAAGCTTTCTTT	CASSFSWMARNTEAFF
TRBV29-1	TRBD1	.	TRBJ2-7	TGCAGCGTAGATACCGGGACAGGGGTCGGGCAGTACTTC	CSVDTGTGVGQYF
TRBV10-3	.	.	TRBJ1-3	TGTGCCATCAGAGGGGTCTCTGGAAACACCATATATTTT	CAIRGVSGNTIYF
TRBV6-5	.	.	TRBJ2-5	TGTGCCAGCAGTTACTCCCGGGCCCAAGAGACCCAGTACTTC	CASSYSRAQETQYF
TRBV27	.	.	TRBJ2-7	TGTGCCAGCAGTTTGGGGGTTAGGTCCTACGAGCAGTACTTC	CASSLGVRSYEQYF
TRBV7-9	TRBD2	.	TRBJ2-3	TGTGCCAGCAGCTTTAGCGGGGTCACAGATACGCAGTATTTT	CASSFSGVTDTQYF
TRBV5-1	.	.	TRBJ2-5	TGCGCCAGCAGCCTAGGGTCCGGGGAGACCCAGTACTTC	CASSLGSGETQYF
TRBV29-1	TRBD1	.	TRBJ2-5	TGCAGCGTCCCCGACAGGGAAGAGACCCAGTACTTC	CSVPDREETQYF
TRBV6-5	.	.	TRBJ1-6	TGTGCCAGCTACCGGGAGGGGTTTGGTTCACCCCTCCACTTT	CASYREGFGSPLHF
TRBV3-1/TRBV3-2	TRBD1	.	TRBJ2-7	TGTGCCAGCAGCCAAGCAGGGGGCGGCGAGCAGTACTTC	CASSQAGGGEQYF
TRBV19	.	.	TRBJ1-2	TGTGCCAGTAATCCAGCGAGCTTTGAAGATGGCTACACCTTC	CASNPASFEDGYTF
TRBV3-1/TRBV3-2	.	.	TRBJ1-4	TGTGCCAGCAGCCAAGGTGAAATTGGGGGAAAACTGTTTTTT	CASSQGEIGGKLFF
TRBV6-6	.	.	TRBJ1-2	TGTGCCAGCACCGGTCAGGACCATGGGTACTATGGCTACACCTTC	CASTGQDHGYYGYTF
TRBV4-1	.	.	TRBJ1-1	TGCGCCAGCAGCCAAGATGGGGAGACTGAAGCTTTCTTT	CASSQDGETEAFF
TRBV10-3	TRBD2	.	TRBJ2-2	TGTGCCATCAGCCGGACTAGCGGGGGGGGCACCGGGGAGCTGTTTTTT	CAISRTSGGGTGELFF
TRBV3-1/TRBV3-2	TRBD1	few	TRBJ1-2	TGTGCCAGCAGCCAAGAGACAGGGAAAACTAACTATGGCTACACCTTC	CASSQETGKTNYGYTF
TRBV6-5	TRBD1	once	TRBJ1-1	TGTGCCAGCAGTTACGTTCCCCAGGGGGCCGGCACTGAAGCTTTCTTT	CASSYVPQGAGTEAFF
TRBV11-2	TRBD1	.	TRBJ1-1	TGTGCCAGCAGTTCACCTAAACAGGGGGTGAACACTGAAGCTTTCTTT	CASSSPKQGVNTEAFF
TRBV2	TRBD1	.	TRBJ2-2	TGTGCCAGCAGTGAAGTGTGGGACAGTTACACCGGGGAGCTGTTTTTT	CASSEVWDSYTGELFF
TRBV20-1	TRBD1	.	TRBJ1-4	TGCAGTGCTAGTACAGGGGGGGGCACTAATGAAAAACTGTTTTTT	CSASTGGGTNEKLFF
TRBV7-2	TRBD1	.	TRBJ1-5	TGTGCCAGCAGCTTAGATGGGACAGATTATCAGCCCCAGCATTTT	CASSLDGTDYQPQHF
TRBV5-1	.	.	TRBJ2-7	TGCGCCAGCAGCTTGGCCCCGGGCGGGACCTCTACGGAGCAGTACTTC	CASSLAPGGTSTEQYF
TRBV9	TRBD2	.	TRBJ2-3	TGTGCCAGCAACATGGGGAGGGTGACCGATACGCAGTATTTT	CASNMGRVTDTQYF
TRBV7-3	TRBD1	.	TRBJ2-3	TGTGCCAGCAGTTCGGACAGGGGGCCCTTCACAGATACGCAGTATTTT	CASSSDRGPFTDTQYF
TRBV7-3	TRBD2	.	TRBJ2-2	TGTGCCAGCAGCCGGACGGCGGGGGAGAACACCGGGGAGCTGTTTTTT	CASSRTAGENTGELFF
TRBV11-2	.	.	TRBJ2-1	TGTGCCAGCAGCTCTATAGCGGAGCTGAGGAATGAGCAGTTCTTC	CASSSIAELRNEQFF